The 27 T cell receptor beta chains given below trace back to one sample, sequenced in a study of glioma-infiltrating T cells after dendritic cell vaccination. TCRdb's table, derived via immunoSEQ multiplex PCR, lists solely in-frame clones and lacks some. The sample yields approximately 99,000 clones, 80% seen once. Stated time point: after dendritic cell vaccination, including at tumor progression/relapse. The sequencing used blood, collected after dendritic cell vaccination. The receptors here all came from a human donor with glioblastoma.

The rearrangement joins TRBV5-4 to TRBJ2-2; 11 bases are a match to TRBD1. V shed 4 bases and J 7 bases; nucleotides not matched to a gene: 9. In germline, CDR1 is SGHNT, CDR2 YYREEE (reference sequence). The CDR3 length is 16 residues. The CDR3 spells CASSPDRGQKGGELFF. The CDR3 region has the DNA TGTGCCAGCAGCCCGGACAGGGGGCAGAAGGGCGGGGAGCTGTTTTTT. Looking up the rest from reference TRBV5-4 and TRBJ2-2 gives the full variable domain: ETGVTQSPTHLIKTRGQQVTLRCSSQSGHNTVSWYQQALGQGPQFIFQYYREEENGRGNFPPRFSGLQFPNYSSELNVNALELDDSALYLCASSPDRGQKGGELFFGEGSRLTVL.

This rearrangement joins TRBV5-4 to TRBJ2-3; possibly TRBD2 for D (5 bases). CDR1 is SGHNT and CDR2 is YYREEE in the germline V gene (reference sequence). V was trimmed by 1 base and J by 4 bases, leaving 10 bases between them. The CDR3 runs 14 residues. CDR3 protein: CASSLTSRADTQYF. The CDR3 region has the DNA TGTGCCAGCAGCTTGACTAGTAGGGCAGATACGCAGTATTTT.

The J gene is TRBJ1-1, the V gene TRBV5-6, with 10 bases lining up with TRBD1. Germline lookup yields CDR1 SGHDT and CDR2 YYEEEE. This CDR3 comprises 15 residues. V was clipped by 4 bases and J by 2 bases; unmatched bases: 5. CDR3 nucleotides: TGTGCCAGCAGCGCCCGGGACAGGGGAAACACTGAAGCTTTCTTT. Protein product: CASSARDRGNTEAFF.

The rearrangement uses TRBV6-5 and TRBJ2-5; maybe TRBD1 (5 bases). TRBJ2-7 explains the end of the DNA better; the J call may be wrong. The germline V gene has CDR1 MNHEY and CDR2 SVGAGI. The CDR3 runs 13 residues. CDR3 nucleotide sequence: TGTGCCAGCCTTGGGGCAAACTCCTACGAGCAGTACTTC. Protein product: CASLGANSYEQYF.

The chain recombines TRBV19 with TRBJ1-2; 8 nucleotides agree with TRBD1. CDR3 size: 15 residues. V was clipped by 5 bases and J by 1 base; unmatched bases: 6. CDR1 is LNHDA and CDR2 is SQIVND in the germline V gene (reference sequence). The CDR3 DNA follows: TGTGCCAGTAGTGAAACAGGGGGAAGTAACTATGGCTACACCTTC. This codes for CASSETGGSNYGYTF. Looking up the rest from reference TRBV19 and TRBJ1-2 gives the full variable domain: DGGITQSPKYLFRKEGQNVTLSCEQNLNHDAMYWYRQDPGQGLRLIYYSQIVNDFQKGDIAEGYSVSREKKESFPLTVTSAQKNPTAFYLCASSETGGSNYGYTFGSGTRLTVV.

This rearrangement joins TRBV6-1 to TRBJ1-2, with D hard to call. Germline CDR1 reads MNHNS; CDR2 reads SASEGT. Trimming took 2 bases from V and 4 from J, leaving 11 bases between them. This CDR3 comprises 14 residues. The CDR3 protein is CASSELGGAYGYTF. CDR3 sequence (DNA): TGTGCCAGCAGTGAATTGGGAGGAGCCTATGGCTACACCTTC.

The chain uses TRBV21-1 and TRBJ2-7; TRBD1 was called by the table and not checked on the DNA. TRBV21-1 is termed a pseudogene. This CDR3 has 18 residues. CDR3 in amino acids: CASSKVSRKTGATYEQYF. The CDR3 DNA reads TGTGCCAGCAGCAAAGTGTCGCGGAAAACAGGGGCTACCTACGAGCAGTACTTC.

This rearrangement joins TRBV9 to TRBJ2-5; a weak D match, TRBD1 (6 bases). The CDR3 runs 14 residues. Deletions cut 0 bases from V and 5 bases from J, with 11 bases between. Germline V gives CDR1 SGDLS, CDR2 YYNGEE. CDR3 coding DNA: TGTGCCAGCAGCGTAGGACAGGCCTGGGAGACCCAGTACTTC. This gives the protein CASSVGQAWETQYF.

The chain carries TRBV7-9 and TRBJ1-3; a weak D match, TRBD1 (6 bases). This CDR3 is 15 amino acids long. V was trimmed by 2 bases and J by 6 bases, leaving 14 bases between them. The germline V gene has CDR1 SEHNR and CDR2 FQNEAQ (reference sequence). In nucleotides, the CDR3 is TGTGCCAGCAGCTTAAGGGGGACACTGATAAACACCATATATTTT. Translated, it gives CASSLRGTLINTIYF.

The V gene is TRBV6-1, the J gene TRBJ1-2, with a tentative D call TRBD1 (5 bases). CDR1 is MNHNS and CDR2 is SASEGT in the germline V gene. The CDR3 has 13 residues. Trimming took 7 bases from V and 5 from J, leaving 14 bases between them. CDR3 coding DNA: TGTGCCAGCAACGATGGGGGGAGGTATGGCTACACCTTC. Its translation: CASNDGGRYGYTF.

The chain carries TRBV18 and TRBJ2-7, with TRBD1 matching 7 bases. Looked up from germline, CDR1 is KGHSH and CDR2 is LQKENI. The V gene end was trimmed by 3 bases and the J gene end by 3 bases; junction bases not matched to a gene: 2. This CDR3 is 13 amino acids long. The CDR3 nucleotides read TGTGCCAGCTCACCGGGACAGAGCTACGAGCAGTACTTC. Its translation: CASSPGQSYEQYF.

The rearrangement links TRBV28 to TRBJ1-5; D remains unclear. The length of the CDR3 is 17 residues. Trimming stripped 2 bases from V and 0 bases from J, with 14 bases between. Germline CDR1 MDHEN, CDR2 SYDVKM. The CDR3 reads CASSLPRRVYSNQPQHF. CDR3 bases: TGTGCCAGCAGTTTACCTCGGAGGGTTTATAGCAATCAGCCCCAGCATTTT.

The V gene is TRBV6-1, the J gene TRBJ1-5; D call uncertain. The CDR3 is made up of 15 amino acids. Per the germline V gene, CDR1 is MNHNS and CDR2 is SASEGT. V shed 0 bases and J shed 2 bases, with 8 bases lying between them. The CDR3 DNA follows: TGTGCCAGCAGTGAAGCTGTTCAGGGCAATCAGCCCCAGCATTTT. Translating gives CASSEAVQGNQPQHF.

A few counts support this clone. The V call is TRBV2, the J call TRBJ1-5, with 7 bases fitting TRBD1. V lost 4 bases to trimming and J lost 3 bases; unmatched junction nucleotides: 9. CDR3 length: 16 amino acids. CDR1 is SNHLY, CDR2 FYNNEI, per germline. The CDR3 is CASSGSGTVDNQPQHF. In nucleotides, the CDR3 is TGTGCCAGCAGTGGATCCGGGACAGTGGACAATCAGCCCCAGCATTTT.

V usage is TRBV18 and J usage is TRBJ1-1; 7 bases agree with TRBD1. Germline values: CDR1 KGHSH, CDR2 LQKENI. V lost 10 bases to trimming and J lost 2 bases; unmatched junction nucleotides: 7. This CDR3 region has 13 residues. The CDR3 DNA reads TGTGCCACGGCCCGAGGGGGCAACACTGAAGCTTTCTTT. Protein: CATARGGNTEAFF.

The chain combines TRBV19 with TRBJ1-2, with D possibly matching TRBD1 (6 bases). Trimming took 6 bases from V and 8 from J, leaving 19 bases between them. CDR1 LNHDA and CDR2 SQIVND come from the germline V gene (reference sequence). The CDR3 sequence is 14 residues long. CDR3 coding DNA: TGTGCCAGTAGGCGACAGAGGGGGTACTGGGGCTACACCTTC. As protein: CASRRQRGYWGYTF.

The V gene is TRBV4-1, the J gene TRBJ1-2; 9 nucleotides align to TRBD1. The CDR3 totals 18 residues. Germline CDR1 reads MGHRA; CDR2 reads YSYEKL. V lost 0 bases to trimming and J lost 8 bases; unmatched junction nucleotides: 16. CDR3 loop: CASSQDSGLGQGSRGYTF. The CDR3 DNA follows: TGCGCCAGCAGCCAAGATTCAGGGCTTGGACAGGGGTCTCGGGGCTACACCTTC.

The chain has TRBV7-8 and TRBJ1-5; the D gene is possibly TRBD1 (6 bases). V was cut by 2 bases and J by 4 bases, with 15 bases left in between. The CDR3 sequence is 16 residues long. Germline V gene lookup returns CDR1 SGHVS and CDR2 FQNEAQ. CDR3 coding DNA: TGTGCCAGCAGCTTATCCGGGGCAGGGGTAAATCAGCCCCAGCATTTT. This translates into CASSLSGAGVNQPQHF.

This chain links TRBV2 with TRBJ1-4; 8 positions agree with TRBD1. V shed 5 bases and J 6 bases; nucleotides not matched to a gene: 8. This CDR3 region has 15 residues. Germline CDR1 reads SNHLY; CDR2 reads FYNNEI. The CDR3 DNA sequence: TGTGCCAGCAGTTATCGACAGGGGAGGGATGAAAAACTGTTTTTT. Its protein product is CASSYRQGRDEKLFF.

The genes are TRBV6-6 and TRBJ1-5, with a weak D call TRBD1 (5 bases). Germline V lookup: CDR1 MNHNY, CDR2 SVGAGI (reference sequence). The CDR3 covers 14 residues. Between the trimmed V and J ends, which lost 6 bases and 4 bases, there was a span of 13 bases. This CDR3 reads CASRYREGNQPQHF. Here the CDR3 DNA reads TGTGCCAGCAGGTACCGGGAGGGGAATCAGCCCCAGCATTTT.

The J gene is TRBJ1-1, the V gene TRBV19, with D unclear. The V gene lost 3 bases and the J gene lost 8 bases, with 7 bases spanning the gap. Germline CDR1 reads LNHDA; CDR2 reads SQIVND (reference sequence). This CDR3 has 11 amino acids. CDR3 nucleotides: TGTGCCAGTAGTATGTGGCCCGAAGCTTTCTTT. It is translated as CASSMWPEAFF.

The chain couples TRBV29-1 to TRBJ2-3; D is possibly TRBD1 (5 bases). The V end lost 7 bases, the J end lost 6 bases, and 17 bases lay between the germline ends. CDR3 length: 13 amino acids. CDR1 and CDR2 from the germline V gene are SQVTM and ANQGSEA. The DNA for the CDR3 is TGCAGCGCGTACAGGCCCAAGAGCGATACGCAGTATTTT. It encodes CSAYRPKSDTQYF.

The chain couples TRBV30 to TRBJ2-7, with TRBD1 matching over 7 bases. The germline V gene has CDR1 GTSNPN and CDR2 SVGIG (reference sequence). The CDR3 has 14 amino acids. With V trimmed by 1 base and J by 2 bases, 5 bases remained unmatched. The CDR3 bases are TGTGCCTGGAGTGCCCTAACAGGGGCCTACGAGCAGTACTTC. Encoded protein: CAWSALTGAYEQYF.

The genes are TRBV10-3 and TRBJ1-3, with D possibly being TRBD1 (6 bases). Germline V gene sequence: CDR1 ENHRY, CDR2 SYGVKD. V shed 10 bases and J shed 0 bases, with 13 bases lying between them. The CDR3 loop spans 14 amino acids. The CDR3 spells CATGAGNSGNTIYF. CDR3 sequence (DNA): TGTGCCACAGGGGCAGGGAACTCTGGAAACACCATATATTTT.

This sequence joins TRBV30 and TRBJ1-2; 9 bases are a match to TRBD1. V lost 6 bases to trimming and J lost 5 bases; unmatched junction nucleotides: 7. CDR3 length: 13 residues. From germline, CDR1 is GTSNPN and CDR2 SVGIG (reference sequence). This CDR3 reads CACAGTGSYGYTF. CDR3 nucleotide sequence: TGTGCCTGCGCCGGGACAGGGTCGTATGGCTACACCTTC. The full variable domain, rest sourced from reference TRBV30 and TRBJ1-2, is SQTIHQWPATLVQPVGSPLSLECTVEGTSNPNLYWYRQAAGRGLQLLFYSVGIGQISSEVPQNLSASRPQDRQFILSSKKLLLSDSGFYLCACAGTGSYGYTFGSGTRLTVV.

This clone was seen more than once but under ten times. The V call is TRBV18, the J call TRBJ1-2, with 8 bases that match TRBD1. The CDR3 extends over 13 amino acids. In germline, CDR1 is KGHSH, CDR2 LQKENI. V trimming: 6 bases; J trimming: 3 bases; junction bases outside the gene matches: 3. CDR3 loop: CASSLTGDYGYTF. The CDR3 coding sequence is TGTGCCAGCTCGCTGACAGGGGACTATGGCTACACCTTC. Full variable domain (rest looked up from reference TRBV18 and TRBJ1-2): NAGVMQNPRHLVRRRGQEARLRCSPMKGHSHVYWYRQLPEEGLKFMVYLQKENIIDESGMPKERFSAEFPKEGPSILRIQQVVRGDSAAYFCASSLTGDYGYTFGSGTRLTVV.

This clone was recorded only once. The chain recombines TRBV5-4 with TRBJ2-5; possibly TRBD1 for D (5 bases). V gave up 1 base and J gave up 2 bases, with 6 bases separating them. CDR1 and CDR2 (germline): SGHNT, YYREEE (reference sequence). CDR3 length: 13 amino acids. The CDR3 sequence: CASSLQGQETQYF. CDR3 DNA: TGTGCCAGCAGCTTGCAGGGACAAGAGACCCAGTACTTC.